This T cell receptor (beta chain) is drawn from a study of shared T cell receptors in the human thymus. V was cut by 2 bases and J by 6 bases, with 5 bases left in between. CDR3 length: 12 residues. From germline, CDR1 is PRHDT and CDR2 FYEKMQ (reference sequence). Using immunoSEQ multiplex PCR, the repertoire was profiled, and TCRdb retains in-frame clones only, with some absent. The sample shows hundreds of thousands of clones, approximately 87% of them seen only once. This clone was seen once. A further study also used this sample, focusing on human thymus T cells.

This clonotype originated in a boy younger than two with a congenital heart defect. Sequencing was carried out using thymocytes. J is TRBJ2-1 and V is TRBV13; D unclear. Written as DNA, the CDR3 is TGTGCCAGCAGCTTACTATCCAATGAGCAGTTCTTC. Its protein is CASSLLSNEQFF.